The 30 T cell receptor beta chains listed next were all sequenced from one sample in a study of spatial heterogeneity in lung cancer. Findings of the study overall: The number of expanded tumor alpha and beta chains correlated with mutation number.

These receptors lack a known antigen. The time point here: sample taken at primary tumor resection. TCRdb fed the 5' RACE reads into MiXCR, producing one record per CDR3 protein. Of around 10,000 distinct CDR3 sequences listed, roughly an eighth are singletons. The specimen was lung tumor tissue, collected at surgery. Receptors were obtained from a male donor with early-stage non-small cell lung cancer.

Ten or more counts support this clonotype. This beta chain is an unintended read in a library built for alpha chains; its size means little. The V call is TRBV6-6, the J call TRBJ2-7; 9 bases are shared with TRBD1. Germline CDR1 is MNHNY and CDR2 is SVGAGI (reference sequence). CDR3 length: 12 amino acids. With V trimmed by 7 bases and J by 5 bases, 3 bases remained unmatched. CDR3 bases: TGTGCCAGCAAACAGGGGGCAGACGAGCAGTACTTC. Translation gives CASKQGADEQYF.

This clonotype was observed at least ten times. Found in a library prepared for alpha chains, this beta chain is an off-target read, and its abundance has little meaning. V gene TRBV4-1 combines with J gene TRBJ2-5, with TRBD1 identical over 8 bases. Losses at the gene ends were 0 bases for V and 5 bases for J; bases not matched to a gene: 2. This CDR3 is built from 14 residues. The germline V gene encodes CDR1 MGHRA and CDR2 YSYEKL. The CDR3 coding sequence is TGCGCCAGCAGCCAAGAGACAGGGGATGAGACCCAGTACTTC. Protein: CASSQETGDETQYF.

This clonotype is labeled medium-sized. Little can be read into the size of this beta chain, an off-target read in a library designed for alpha chains. The rearrangement links TRBV6-2 or TRBV6-3 to TRBJ2-7; 7 bases agree with TRBD2. V was clipped by 8 bases and J by 2 bases; unmatched bases: 6. CDR1 is MNHEY and CDR2 is SVGEGT in the germline V gene. This CDR3 contains 13 residues. The CDR3: CASLRRGTYEQYF. CDR3 bases: TGTGCCAGCCTTAGGCGGGGGACCTACGAGCAGTACTTC.

Comments on this clonotype: This beta chain appears as a stray read in a library generated for alpha chains; its size is not informative. The V gene is TRBV3-1, the J gene TRBJ2-7; D might be TRBD1 (5 bases). Trimming took off 0 bases at V and 9 bases at J, with 12 bases between the two ends. The V gene's germline CDR1 is LGHDT and CDR2 YNNKEL (reference sequence). The CDR3 contains 13 residues. In nucleotides, the CDR3 is TGTGCCAGCAGCCAAGATGTCTTCCAGGGGCAGTACTTC. It specifies CASSQDVFQGQYF.

This clonotype was seen repeatedly, ten times or more. This beta chain appears as a stray read in a library generated for alpha chains; its size is not informative. This chain links TRBV12-3 or TRBV12-4 with TRBJ1-6, with unresolved D. The CDR3 has 13 residues. Trimming took 2 bases from V and 6 from J, leaving 5 bases between them. Written as DNA, the CDR3 is TGTGCCAGCAGTTTAACCATTAATTCACCCCTCCACTTT. Its translation is CASSLTINSPLHF.

The table lists this clonotype with many counts. This beta chain slipped into a library made for alpha chains as a stray read, so its size is not meaningful. The chain uses TRBV7-9 and TRBJ1-1; the D is unclear. The CDR3 is made up of 15 amino acids. Trimming shortened V by 0 bases and J by 1 base, and 9 bases separated the two germline ends. Germline V gene lookup returns CDR1 SEHNR and CDR2 FQNEAQ (reference sequence). CDR3 amino acids: CASSLANGANTEAFF. The DNA of the CDR3 is TGTGCCAGCAGCTTAGCGAATGGAGCGAACACTGAAGCTTTCTTT.

The sample holds many counts of this clonotype. This beta chain lies outside the target of a library built for alpha chains; its clone size means little. V gene TRBV5-1 combines with J gene TRBJ2-3; possibly TRBD1 or TRBD2 for D (5 bases each). Germline V gene lookup returns CDR1 SGHRS and CDR2 YFSETQ. This CDR3 contains 19 residues. V gave up 2 bases and J gave up 4 bases, with 26 bases separating them. CDR3 residues: CASSFLPTKGRYSSDTQYF. As DNA, the CDR3 is TGCGCCAGCAGCTTTTTACCAACGAAGGGACGGTATTCGTCAGATACGCAGTATTTT.

As to this clonotype: This beta chain appears as a stray read in a library generated for alpha chains; its size is not informative. For the CDR3, the DNA is TGTGCCAGCAGTCTTAGAGGGGCTGGAAACACCATATATTTT. Its translation is CASSLRGAGNTIYF. The V gene is TRBV12-3 or TRBV12-4, the J gene TRBJ1-3, with D perhaps matching TRBD1 (5 bases). Trimming shortened V by 5 bases and J by 2 bases, and 10 bases separated the two germline ends. The CDR3 is 14 amino acids.

This clonotype has at least ten counts. This beta chain is a stray read from a library made for alpha chains; its abundance is not meaningful. The chain employs TRBV5-1 and TRBJ1-6; unclear D gene. CDR3 length: 16 amino acids. Germline values: CDR1 SGHRS, CDR2 YFSETQ. Trimming shortened V by 4 bases and J by 5 bases, and 16 bases separated the two germline ends. Written as DNA, the CDR3 is TGCGCCAGCAGCCCGGTTCCGATCGGAGATAATTCACCCCTCCACTTT. Translated, it gives CASSPVPIGDNSPLHF.

This clonotype was seen ten or more times. With the library built for alpha chains, this beta chain is off target and its frequency is not meaningful. V usage is TRBV7-3 and J usage is TRBJ2-2; D may match TRBD1 or TRBD2 (5 bases each). V was trimmed by 1 base and J by 5 bases, leaving 14 bases between them. CDR1 and CDR2 (germline): SGHTA, FQGTGA. The CDR3 totals 16 residues. The CDR3 protein is CASSLNSGPQTGELFF. CDR3 DNA: TGTGCCAGCAGCTTAAACTCGGGACCCCAAACCGGGGAGCTGTTTTTT.

This clonotype has at least ten counts. This beta chain represents an off-target read in a library built for alpha chains; its size is of limited meaning. The V call is TRBV24-1, the J call TRBJ1-2; 9 nucleotides line up with TRBD1. There are 15 residues in the CDR3. Germline trimming cut 6 bases from V and 4 bases from J; bases unmatched to any gene: 8. Germline CDR1 KGHDR, CDR2 SFDVKD. CDR3 in DNA: TGTGCCACCAGTTCTCCGGGACAGGGAGCCTATGGCTACACCTTC. The encoded protein is CATSSPGQGAYGYTF.

For this clonotype: Because this beta chain is a stray read in a library intended to capture alpha chains, its abundance should not be given much weight. This chain joins TRBV20-1 and TRBJ2-1; possibly TRBD1 or TRBD2 for D (5 bases each). The CDR3 spans 16 residues. Germline V lookup: CDR1 DFQATT, CDR2 SNEGSKA (reference sequence). V lost 0 bases to trimming and J lost 6 bases, with 18 bases between them. The CDR3 nucleotides read TGCAGTGCTAGAGATCTGGGGACCCCTATCCCCAATGAGCAGTTCTTC. Residues: CSARDLGTPIPNEQFF.

This clonotype was picked up many times. This beta chain appears as a stray read in a library generated for alpha chains; its size is not informative. This sequence joins TRBV12-5 and TRBJ1-5; 8 bases align to TRBD1. Trimming cost V 4 bases and J 6 bases; bases outside gene matches: 5. The CDR3 extends over 14 amino acids. Germline-derived CDR1 and CDR2 are LGHNT and FRNRAP. The CDR3 reads CASGSDRGRQPQHF. The CDR3 DNA sequence: TGTGCTAGTGGTTCCGACAGGGGCCGTCAGCCCCAGCATTTT.

The sample holds many counts of this clonotype. With the library built for alpha chains, this beta chain is off target and its frequency is not meaningful. The chain carries TRBV14 and TRBJ1-5, with D possibly being TRBD1 (5 bases). The CDR3 contains 13 residues. Germline V gene data show CDR1 as SGHDN and CDR2 as FVKESK. V was cut by 1 base and J by 6 bases, with 7 bases left in between. The CDR3 nucleotides read TGTGCCAGCAGCCAAGGTCAGGGTCAGCCCCAGCATTTT. Amino acids: CASSQGQGQPQHF.

By share of the sample, this clonotype is medium-sized (0.01 to 0.1%). This beta chain slipped into a library made for alpha chains as a stray read, so its size is not meaningful. The genes are TRBV10-3 and TRBJ2-1; 8 bases line up with TRBD1. This CDR3 is 16 amino acids long. Germline V CDR1 and CDR2: ENHRY, SYGVKD. J lost 2 bases, V lost 0 bases, and 3 bases had no gene match. CDR3 loop: CAISESGQVPYNEQFF. The CDR3 bases are TGTGCCATCAGTGAGTCGGGACAGGTACCCTACAATGAGCAGTTCTTC.

Ten or more counts support this clonotype. The library was built for alpha chains, so this beta chain is an off-target read and its size means little. The J gene is TRBJ2-3, the V gene TRBV27; D not resolved. Germline CDR1 MNHEY, CDR2 SMNVEV (reference sequence). The CDR3 contains 8 residues. The CDR3 loop reads CAVDTQYF. Written as DNA, the CDR3 is TGTGCGGTAGATACGCAGTATTTT.

About this clonotype itself: For a library built for alpha chains, this beta chain is a stray read; little rests on its size. This chain joins TRBV6-1 and TRBJ2-5, with D possibly called TRBD1 or TRBD2 (5 bases each). CDR3 length equals 14 residues. The germline V gene encodes CDR1 MNHNS and CDR2 SASEGT. V was cut by 3 bases and J by 1 base, with 9 bases left in between. The CDR3 here is CASSESGTQETQYF. The CDR3 bases are TGTGCCAGCAGTGAGTCAGGGACCCAAGAGACCCAGTACTTC.

This clonotype occurred many times. The library was designed around alpha chains, so this beta chain is a stray read whose abundance carries little weight. J is TRBJ2-7 and V is TRBV27, with 9 bases matching TRBD1. There are 14 residues in the CDR3. V dropped 2 bases and J dropped 5; count of bases not matched to a gene: 4. Germline V lookup: CDR1 MNHEY, CDR2 SMNVEV (reference sequence). The CDR3 here is CASSLMGQGHEQYF. The CDR3 region has the DNA TGTGCCAGCAGTTTAATGGGACAGGGCCACGAGCAGTACTTC.

Details on this clonotype: A library made for alpha chains picked up this beta chain off target, so its size means little. The chain uses TRBV20-1 and TRBJ2-3, with 10 bases lining up with TRBD2. Germline CDR1 is DFQATT and CDR2 is SNEGSKA (reference sequence). The CDR3 spans 17 residues. The V gene end was trimmed by 0 bases and the J gene end by 4 bases; junction bases not matched to a gene: 10. The CDR3 bases are TGCAGTGCTAGAGATGCGGGGAGAGCGGGAGGGCCAGATACGCAGTATTTT. Protein product: CSARDAGRAGGPDTQYF.

This clonotype was counted ten times or more. This beta chain appears as a stray read in a library generated for alpha chains; its size is not informative. The rearrangement uses TRBV5-6 and TRBJ2-1; 13 nucleotides agree with TRBD2. The trim removed 1 base at V and 9 bases at J, leaving 7 bases unmatched. The CDR3 is made up of 16 amino acids. Germline CDR1 SGHDT, CDR2 YYEEEE. The CDR3 here is CASSLSPGLAGIEQFF. The DNA for the CDR3 is TGTGCCAGCAGCTTGTCCCCGGGACTAGCGGGGATTGAGCAGTTCTTC.

This clonotype was counted at least ten times. Because this beta chain is a stray read in a library intended to capture alpha chains, its abundance should not be given much weight. The chain uses TRBV7-9 and TRBJ1-6, with TRBD1 matching over 8 bases. This CDR3 is 15 amino acids long. CDR1 is SEHNR and CDR2 is FQNEAQ in the germline V gene (reference sequence). After removal of 3 bases from V and 4 bases from J, the junction contained 2 bases not matched to a gene. The CDR3 region has the DNA TGTGCCAGCAGCTTTGGACAGGGTTATAATTCACCCCTCCACTTT. Its translation: CASSFGQGYNSPLHF. The full variable domain, its missing parts supplied by reference TRBV7-9 and TRBJ1-6, is DTGVSQNPRHKITKRGQNVTFRCDPISEHNRLYWYRQTLGQGPEFLTYFQNEAQLEKSRLLSDRFSAERPKGSFSTLEIQRTEQGDSAMYLCASSFGQGYNSPLHFGNGTRLTVT.

This clonotype showed up many times. For a library built for alpha chains, this beta chain is a stray read; little rests on its size. The chain uses TRBV5-1 and TRBJ2-7; D may be TRBD1 (6 bases). This CDR3 contains 15 residues. Germline V lookup: CDR1 SGHRS, CDR2 YFSETQ. The V end lost 4 bases, the J end lost 4 bases, and 18 bases lay between the germline ends. CDR3 sequence reads: CASSPGHRDVYEQYF. The DNA of the CDR3 is TGCGCCAGCAGCCCGGGACACCGGGACGTGTACGAGCAGTACTTC.

This clonotype was counted many times. Within a library made for alpha chains, this beta chain is off target, and its count is uninformative. This chain connects TRBV5-6 to TRBJ2-2; a possible D gene is TRBD2 (5 bases). Germline values: CDR1 SGHDT, CDR2 YYEEEE. The CDR3 extends over 15 amino acids. V was cut by 0 bases and J by 6 bases, with 12 bases left in between. The CDR3 region is CASSLVLGSPGELFF. The CDR3 DNA is TGTGCCAGCAGCTTGGTATTGGGGAGTCCCGGGGAGCTGTTTTTT.

This clonotype was counted ten times or more. For a library built for alpha chains, this beta chain is a stray read; little rests on its size. The V call is TRBV7-2, the J call TRBJ2-1, with 7 bases aligning to TRBD2. Trimming at V came to 2 bases and at J to 7 bases, leaving 2 bases not matched to a gene. Germline CDR1 reads SGHTA; CDR2 reads FQGNSA. This CDR3 has 13 residues. CDR3 residues: CASSLKGGNEQFF. CDR3 sequence (DNA): TGTGCCAGCAGCTTAAAGGGAGGGAATGAGCAGTTCTTC.

Comment on this clonotype: Little can be read into the size of this beta chain, an off-target read in a library designed for alpha chains. This chain joins TRBV4-1 and TRBJ2-4; either TRBD1 or TRBD2 may supply D (6 bases each). V was shortened by 0 bases and J by 9 bases, with 15 bases between the two germline ends. Germline V lookup: CDR1 MGHRA, CDR2 YSYEKL. CDR3 length: 15 residues. CDR3 DNA sequence: TGCGCCAGCAGCCAAGAGTCTACAGGGCGGGGCATTCAGTACTTC. Its protein product is CASSQESTGRGIQYF.

This clonotype was detected many times. The library was prepared for alpha chains; this beta chain is a stray read, so its frequency means little. The chain uses TRBV2 and TRBJ2-6; TRBD1 matches 7 bases. This CDR3 contains 15 residues. The junction had 3 bases not matched to a gene; V was cut back by 5 bases and J by 2 bases. Germline V gene lookup returns CDR1 SNHLY and CDR2 FYNNEI. The CDR3 sequence is CASSFQGAGANVLTF. In DNA, the CDR3 is TGTGCCAGCAGTTTCCAGGGGGCTGGGGCCAACGTCCTGACTTTC.

This clonotype was seen many times. Since the library was made to target alpha chains, this beta chain is a stray read and its abundance is not meaningful. V and J are TRBV19 and TRBJ2-2; D is undetermined. Looked up from germline, CDR1 is LNHDA and CDR2 is SQIVND (reference sequence). This CDR3 is built from 14 residues. V was cut by 5 bases and J by 5 bases, with 12 bases left in between. CDR3 protein: CASSSTLYTGELFF. In DNA form, the CDR3 reads TGTGCCAGTAGTTCCACTCTCTATACCGGGGAGCTGTTTTTT.

This clonotype ranks as medium-sized (0.01 to 0.1%). Since it is a stray read in a library aimed at alpha chains, this beta chain has a size that is not meaningful. V gene TRBV3-1 combines with J gene TRBJ2-5; 7 bases map to TRBD1. J lost 3 bases, V lost 4 bases, and 5 bases had no gene match. There are 14 residues in the CDR3. Germline V gives CDR1 LGHDT, CDR2 YNNKEL (reference sequence). The CDR3 is CASSRGQGEETQYF. DNA for the CDR3: TGTGCCAGCAGCCGAGGGCAGGGGGAAGAGACCCAGTACTTC.

This clonotype was recorded many times. Being off target in a library aimed at alpha chains, this beta chain has a size of little meaning. The chain couples TRBV10-3 to TRBJ2-5, with D perhaps being TRBD1 or TRBD2 (5 bases each). This CDR3 is 15 amino acids long. Trimming removed 3 bases at V and 2 bases at J, with 13 bases between. Germline V lookup: CDR1 ENHRY, CDR2 SYGVKD. The CDR3 coding sequence is TGTGCCATCAGTGATTCCAGGGACGGACAAGAGACCCAGTACTTC. This gives the protein CAISDSRDGQETQYF.

This clonotype counts as medium-sized. In a library made to pick up alpha chains, this beta chain is a stray read with a size that means little. The DNA for the CDR3 is TGTGCCAGCAGCTTAATGGGATTGACCACTGAAGCTTTCTTT. Protein sequence: CASSLMGLTTEAFF. This chain uses TRBV7-3 with TRBJ1-1; no firm D call. From germline, CDR1 is SGHTA and CDR2 FQGTGA. The CDR3 length is 14 residues. Trimming stripped 1 base from V and 4 bases from J, with 10 bases between.